This is a list of T cell receptor beta chains from one sample in a study of cytomegalovirus exposure and HLA in healthy donors. Profiled with immunoSEQ multiplex PCR; TCRdb holds only in-frame clones, not every one. The sample yields some 180,000 clones, 75% to 85% seen once. The specimen sequenced was PBMCs. These TCRs come from a man between 18 and 29 years old in good health and CMV-seronegative. The CDR3 runs from the conserved cysteine through the conserved F or W. D genes are given only for firm matches. Clone size is shown for a subset of rows, as once, few, many or a class of expanded clone.

J: TRBJ2-5; D: TRBD1; V: TRBV27; size: NA; DNA: TGTGCCAGCAGTCCATCCGGGACAGTCCAAGAGACCCAGTACTTC; CDR3: CASSPSGTVQETQYF
J: TRBJ1-2; D: NA; V: TRBV7-9; size: few; DNA: TGTGCCAGCAGCCGAGGACAGAACTATGGCTACACCTTC; CDR3: CASSRGQNYGYTF
J: TRBJ2-2; D: NA; V: TRBV19; size: few; DNA: TGTGCCAGTAGTACAGGAGGCGGCAGGTCAAGGGAGCTGTTTTTT; CDR3: CASSTGGGRSRELFF
J: TRBJ1-1; D: TRBD1; V: TRBV30; size: NA; DNA: TGTGCCTGGAGGACAGGGCCCCGCTCGAACACTGAAGCTTTCTTT; CDR3: CAWRTGPRSNTEAFF
J: TRBJ2-3; D: TRBD2; V: TRBV7-2; size: once; DNA: TGTGCCAGCAGCTTAGGGGGGGGTAACGGCGCAGATACGCAGTATTTT; CDR3: CASSLGGGNGADTQYF
J: TRBJ2-5; D: TRBD2; V: TRBV7-6; size: once; DNA: TGTGCCAGCAGTCACGGACTAGCGGGAGGGCAAGAGACCCAGTACTTC; CDR3: CASSHGLAGGQETQYF
J: TRBJ1-2; D: TRBD1; V: TRBV29-1; size: few; DNA: TGCAGCGTTGCCATTGGACAGGGATCTTATGGCTACACCTTC; CDR3: CSVAIGQGSYGYTF
J: TRBJ1-6; D: NA; V: TRBV7-3; size: NA; DNA: TGTGCCAGCAGCTTAAGAGCCAACTATAATTCACCCCTCCGCTTT; CDR3: CASSLRANYNSPLRF
J: TRBJ2-1; D: TRBD1; V: TRBV6-5; size: NA; DNA: TGTGCCAGCAGCCCACAGGGGGTTCCCAGTGAGCAGTTCTTC; CDR3: CASSPQGVPSEQFF
J: TRBJ2-4; D: TRBD1; V: TRBV6-5; size: NA; DNA: TGTGCCAGCAGTCCGGACAGGTGGGAAAACATTCAGTACTTC; CDR3: CASSPDRWENIQYF
J: TRBJ2-7; D: TRBD1; V: TRBV6-1; size: NA; DNA: TGTGCCAGCAGTGAAGGTTATAGGGGGCCCTACGAGCAGTACTTC; CDR3: CASSEGYRGPYEQYF
J: TRBJ2-2; D: TRBD1; V: TRBV15; size: few; DNA: TGTGCCACCAGCAGCCGGGACAGGGAGTCCGGGGAGCTGTTTTTT; CDR3: CATSSRDRESGELFF
J: TRBJ2-3; D: TRBD1; V: TRBV30; size: NA; DNA: TGTGCCTGGAACTCCCGGACAGGGAGGACGCAGTATTTT; CDR3: CAWNSRTGRTQYF
J: TRBJ2-7; D: NA; V: TRBV13; size: NA; DNA: TGTGCCAGCAGCTCCGAGGGGCAGGGGAACTACGAGCAGTACTTC; CDR3: CASSSEGQGNYEQYF
J: TRBJ1-1; D: NA; V: TRBV30; size: NA; DNA: TGTGCCTGGAGTAGATCGGGACTTTCTGACACTGAAGCTTTCTTT; CDR3: CAWSRSGLSDTEAFF
J: TRBJ2-3; D: NA; V: TRBV7-2; size: once; DNA: TGTGCCAGCAGCTACAGGTCCCAACCGGGCACAGATACGCAGTATTTT; CDR3: CASSYRSQPGTDTQYF
J: TRBJ1-1; D: TRBD1; V: TRBV23-1; size: NA; DNA: TGCGCCAGCAGTCGCCCCGACACAGGGGAATCGTGTGGCACTGAAGCTTTCTTT; CDR3: CASSRPDTGESCGTEAFF
J: TRBJ2-6; D: NA; V: TRBV6-5; size: NA; DNA: TGTGCCAGCAGTTACTCGATTAGCACTGGGGCCAACGTCCTGACTTTC; CDR3: CASSYSISTGANVLTF
J: TRBJ2-7; D: TRBD1; V: TRBV19; size: NA; DNA: TGTGCCAGTAATCCCCCGGGACAGACTATTAGAAAGCAGTACTTC; CDR3: CASNPPGQTIRKQYF
J: TRBJ1-1; D: NA; V: TRBV19; size: NA; DNA: TGTGCCAGTAGTTCCCAAGCCTCAAACACTGAAGCTTTCTTT; CDR3: CASSSQASNTEAFF
J: TRBJ1-2; D: NA; V: TRBV7-9; size: NA; DNA: TGTGCCAGCAGCTCACTCCAGGGTGACTATGGCTACACCTTC; CDR3: CASSSLQGDYGYTF
J: TRBJ2-1; D: NA; V: TRBV6-6; size: NA; DNA: TGTGCCAGCAGTTACTCGGCGGTATACAATGAGCAGTTCTTC; CDR3: CASSYSAVYNEQFF
J: TRBJ2-1; D: NA; V: TRBV29-1; size: NA; DNA: TGCAGCGTTGTATATACGGAGTCTTACAATGAGCAGTTCTTC; CDR3: CSVVYTESYNEQFF
J: TRBJ1-5; D: NA; V: TRBV2; size: NA; DNA: TGTGCCAGCAGTGAAAGGGGATACTTACATCAGCCCCAGCATTTT; CDR3: CASSERGYLHQPQHF
J: TRBJ2-7; D: NA; V: TRBV5-1; size: NA; DNA: TGCGCCAGCAGCCATACCGGGTTTCAGCACGAGCAGTACTTC; CDR3: CASSHTGFQHEQYF
J: TRBJ2-3; D: NA; V: TRBV30; size: NA; DNA: TGTGCCTGGAGTACTTACACAGATACGCAGTATTTT; CDR3: CAWSTYTDTQYF
J: TRBJ1-5; D: NA; V: TRBV5-5; size: once; DNA: TGTGCCAGCAGCTTGGCCTTTGGGCCGGGGCAGCCCCAGCATTTT; CDR3: CASSLAFGPGQPQHF
J: TRBJ1-1; D: NA; V: TRBV27; size: NA; DNA: TGTGCCAGCAGTGCGGGACTATTGAACACTGAAGCTTTCTTT; CDR3: CASSAGLLNTEAFF
J: TRBJ2-2; D: NA; V: TRBV6-5; size: NA; DNA: TGTGCCAGCATATCCGCCGGGGAGCTGTTTTTT; CDR3: CASISAGELFF
J: TRBJ1-2; D: TRBD1; V: TRBV15; size: NA; DNA: TGTGCCACCAGCACGACCCGGACAGGGGAGGAAGGCTACACCTTC; CDR3: CATSTTRTGEEGYTF
J: TRBJ2-5; D: NA; V: TRBV6-5; size: NA; DNA: TGTGCCAGCAGTTCTTCAGGGGCCCCCCAAGAGACCCAGTACTTC; CDR3: CASSSSGAPQETQYF
J: TRBJ2-1; D: TRBD2; V: TRBV4-1; size: NA; DNA: TGCGCCAGCAGCCAAGGCAGTCTAGCGGGGGGGTGGGGCTCCTACAATGAGCAGTTCTTC; CDR3: CASSQGSLAGGWGSYNEQFF
J: TRBJ2-3; D: NA; V: TRBV7-9; size: once; DNA: TGTGCCAGCAGCTTAGAGCCTACTAGCACAGATACGCAGTATTTT; CDR3: CASSLEPTSTDTQYF
J: TRBJ2-7; D: TRBD2; V: TRBV29-1; size: few; DNA: TGCAGCGTTTCGACTAGCGGGAGGGGGTCCTACGAGCAGTACTTC; CDR3: CSVSTSGRGSYEQYF
J: TRBJ2-2; D: TRBD2; V: TRBV6-6; size: once; DNA: TGTGCCAGCAGTTACTCCGGACTAGCGGGGGACGGGGAGCTGTTTTTT; CDR3: CASSYSGLAGDGELFF
J: TRBJ2-3; D: TRBD2; V: TRBV6-1; size: NA; DNA: TGTGCCAGCAGCCTCGGGGGGGCAATCACAGATACGCAGTATTTT; CDR3: CASSLGGAITDTQYF
J: TRBJ2-6; D: NA; V: TRBV7-9; size: NA; DNA: TGTGCCAGCAGCCCCCCAGGGTGGGCCAACGTCCTGACTTTC; CDR3: CASSPPGWANVLTF
J: TRBJ2-1; D: TRBD2; V: TRBV27; size: few; DNA: TGTGCCAGCAGTCCCCGAGCTAGCGGGGGGGCCTACAATGAGCAGTTCTTC; CDR3: CASSPRASGGAYNEQFF
J: TRBJ1-2; D: TRBD1; V: TRBV4-2; size: NA; DNA: TGTGCCAGCAGCCAAAAACAGGGGGGAGCTGGCTACACCTTC; CDR3: CASSQKQGGAGYTF
J: TRBJ1-1; D: NA; V: TRBV19; size: NA; DNA: TGTGCCAGTAGTAGGGCTACAGGGAACACTGAAGCTTTCTTT; CDR3: CASSRATGNTEAFF